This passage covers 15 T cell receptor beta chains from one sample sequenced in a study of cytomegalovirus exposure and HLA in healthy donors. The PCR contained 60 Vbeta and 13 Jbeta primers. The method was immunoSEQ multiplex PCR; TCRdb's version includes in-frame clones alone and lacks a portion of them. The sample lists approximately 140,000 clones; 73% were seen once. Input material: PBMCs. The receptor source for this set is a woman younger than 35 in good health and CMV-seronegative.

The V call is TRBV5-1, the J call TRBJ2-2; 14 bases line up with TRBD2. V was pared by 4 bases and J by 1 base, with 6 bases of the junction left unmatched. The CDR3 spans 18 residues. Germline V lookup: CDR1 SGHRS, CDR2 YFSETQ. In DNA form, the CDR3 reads TGCGCCAGCAGCCCCACCGGGACTAGCGGGAGGAACACCGGGGAGCTGTTTTTT. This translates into CASSPTGTSGRNTGELFF.

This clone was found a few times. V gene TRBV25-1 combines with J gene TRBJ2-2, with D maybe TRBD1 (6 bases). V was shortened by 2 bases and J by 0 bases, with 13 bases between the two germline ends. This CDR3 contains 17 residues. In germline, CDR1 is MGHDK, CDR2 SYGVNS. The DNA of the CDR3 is TGTGCCAGCAGTGAAGGGGACACGTTCGCGAACACCGGGGAGCTGTTTTTT. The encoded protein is CASSEGDTFANTGELFF.

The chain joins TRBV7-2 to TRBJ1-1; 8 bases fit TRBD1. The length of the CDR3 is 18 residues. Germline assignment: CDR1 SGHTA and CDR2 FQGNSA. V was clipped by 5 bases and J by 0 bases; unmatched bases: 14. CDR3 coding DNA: TGTGCCAGCAGCCCGGTGACAGGGGCCCATATACTGAACACTGAAGCTTTCTTT. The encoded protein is CASSPVTGAHILNTEAFF.

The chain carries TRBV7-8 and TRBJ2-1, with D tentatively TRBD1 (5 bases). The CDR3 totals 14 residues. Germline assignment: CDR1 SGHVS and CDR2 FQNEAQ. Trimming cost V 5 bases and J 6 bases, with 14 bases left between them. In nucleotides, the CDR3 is TGTGCCAGCAGCGCCAGACAGAGCTCCAATGAGCAGTTCTTC. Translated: CASSARQSSNEQFF.

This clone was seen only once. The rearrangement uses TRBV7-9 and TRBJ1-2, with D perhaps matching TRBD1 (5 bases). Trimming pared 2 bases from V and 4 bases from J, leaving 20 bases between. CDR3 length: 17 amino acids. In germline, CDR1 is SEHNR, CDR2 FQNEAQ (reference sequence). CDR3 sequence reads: CASSLCRTLKECYGYTF. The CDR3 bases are TGTGCCAGCAGCTTATGTAGGACACTCAAAGAGTGCTATGGCTACACCTTC.

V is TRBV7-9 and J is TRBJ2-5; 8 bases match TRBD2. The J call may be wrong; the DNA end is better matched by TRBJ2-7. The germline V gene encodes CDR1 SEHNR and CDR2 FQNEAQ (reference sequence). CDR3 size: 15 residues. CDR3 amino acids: CASSLREGVTYEQYF. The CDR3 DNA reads TGTGCCAGCAGCTTACGGGAGGGGGTCACCTACGAGCAGTACTTC.

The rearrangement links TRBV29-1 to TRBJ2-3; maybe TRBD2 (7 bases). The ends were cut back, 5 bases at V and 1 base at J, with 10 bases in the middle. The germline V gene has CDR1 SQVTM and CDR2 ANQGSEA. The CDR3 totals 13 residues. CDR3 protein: CSVWGGRTDTQYF. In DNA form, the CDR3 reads TGCAGCGTTTGGGGGGGCCGCACAGATACGCAGTATTTT.

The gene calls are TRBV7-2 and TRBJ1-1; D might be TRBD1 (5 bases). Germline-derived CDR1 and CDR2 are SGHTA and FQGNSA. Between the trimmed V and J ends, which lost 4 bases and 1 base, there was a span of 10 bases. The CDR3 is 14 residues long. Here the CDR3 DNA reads TGTGCCAGCAGCTACGCGGGGGGGAACACTGAAGCTTTCTTT. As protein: CASSYAGGNTEAFF. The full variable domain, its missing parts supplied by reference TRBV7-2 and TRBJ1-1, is GAGVSQSPSNKVTEKGKDVELRCDPISGHTALYWYRQSLGQGLEFLIYFQGNSAPDKSGLPSDRFSAERTGGSVSTLTIQRTQQEDSAVYLCASSYAGGNTEAFFGQGTRLTVV.

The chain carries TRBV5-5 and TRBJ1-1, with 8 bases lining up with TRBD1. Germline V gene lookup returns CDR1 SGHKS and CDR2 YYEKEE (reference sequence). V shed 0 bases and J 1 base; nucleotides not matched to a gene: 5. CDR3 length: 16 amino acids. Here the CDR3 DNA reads TGTGCCAGCAGCTTGGCCAAAACAGGGGGGAACACTGAAGCTTTCTTT. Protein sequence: CASSLAKTGGNTEAFF.

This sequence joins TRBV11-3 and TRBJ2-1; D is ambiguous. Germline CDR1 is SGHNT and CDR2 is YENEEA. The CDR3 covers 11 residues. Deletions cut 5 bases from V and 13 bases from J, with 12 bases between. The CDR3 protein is CASSPSVTQFF. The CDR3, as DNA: TGTGCCAGCAGCCCCAGCGTTACACAGTTCTTC.

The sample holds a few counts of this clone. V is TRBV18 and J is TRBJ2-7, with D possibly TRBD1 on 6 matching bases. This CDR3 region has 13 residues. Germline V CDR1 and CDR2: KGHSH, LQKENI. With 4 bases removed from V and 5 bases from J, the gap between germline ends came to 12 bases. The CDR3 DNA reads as TGTGCCAGCTCACTTTCCCAGGGGAACGAGCAGTACGTC. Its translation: CASSLSQGNEQYV.

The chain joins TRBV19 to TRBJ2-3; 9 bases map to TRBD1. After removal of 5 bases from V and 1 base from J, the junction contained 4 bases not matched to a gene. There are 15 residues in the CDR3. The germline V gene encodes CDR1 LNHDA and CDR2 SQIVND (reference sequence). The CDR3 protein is CASSDRGDGTDTQYF. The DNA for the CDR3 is TGTGCCAGTAGTGACAGGGGGGACGGCACAGATACGCAGTATTTT.

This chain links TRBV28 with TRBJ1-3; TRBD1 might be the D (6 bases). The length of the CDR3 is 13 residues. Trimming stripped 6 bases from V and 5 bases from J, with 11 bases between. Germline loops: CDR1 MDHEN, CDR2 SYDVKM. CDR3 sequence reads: CASRPGQRNTIYF. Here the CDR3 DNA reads TGTGCCAGCAGACCGGGACAAAGAAACACCATATATTTT. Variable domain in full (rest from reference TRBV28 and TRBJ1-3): DVKVTQSSRYLVKRTGEKVFLECVQDMDHENMFWYRQDPGLGLRLIYFSYDVKMKEKGDIPEGYSVSREKKERFSLILESASTNQTSMYLCASRPGQRNTIYFGEGSWLTVV.

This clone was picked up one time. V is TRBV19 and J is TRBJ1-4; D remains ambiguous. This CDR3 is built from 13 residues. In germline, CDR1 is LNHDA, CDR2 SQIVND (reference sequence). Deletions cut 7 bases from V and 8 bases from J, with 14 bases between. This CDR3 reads CASTLSEGEKLFF. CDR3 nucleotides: TGTGCCAGTACCTTGTCAGAGGGAGAAAAACTGTTTTTT.

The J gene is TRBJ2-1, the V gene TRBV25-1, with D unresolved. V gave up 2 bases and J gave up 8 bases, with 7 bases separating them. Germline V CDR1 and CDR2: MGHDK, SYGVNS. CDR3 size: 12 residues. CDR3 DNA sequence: TGTGCCAGCAGTGAAGAGGTTTATGAGCAGTTCTTC. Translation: CASSEEVYEQFF.